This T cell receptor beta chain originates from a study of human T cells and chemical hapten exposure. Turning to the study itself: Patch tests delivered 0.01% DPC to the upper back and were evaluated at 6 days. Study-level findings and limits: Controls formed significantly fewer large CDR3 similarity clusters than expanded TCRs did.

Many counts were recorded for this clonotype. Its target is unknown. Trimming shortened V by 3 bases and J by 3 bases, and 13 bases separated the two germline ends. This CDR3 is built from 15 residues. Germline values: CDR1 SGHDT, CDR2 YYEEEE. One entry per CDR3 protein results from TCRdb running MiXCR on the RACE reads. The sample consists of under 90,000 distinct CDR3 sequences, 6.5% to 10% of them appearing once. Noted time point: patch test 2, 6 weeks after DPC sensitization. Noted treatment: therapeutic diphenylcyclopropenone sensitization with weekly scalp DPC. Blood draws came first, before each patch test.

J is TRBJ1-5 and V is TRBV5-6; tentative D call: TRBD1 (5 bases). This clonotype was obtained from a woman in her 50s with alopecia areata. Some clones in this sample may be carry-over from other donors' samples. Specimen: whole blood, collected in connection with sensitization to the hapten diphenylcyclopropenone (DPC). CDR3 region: CASSSLRTPNQPQHF. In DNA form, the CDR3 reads TGTGCCAGCAGCTCGCTTAGGACACCCAATCAGCCCCAGCATTTT.